The T cell receptor (beta chain) described here comes from a study of T cells in Graves' hyperthyroidism and ophthalmopathy. Study-level points and caveats: Ophthalmopathy and stable hyperthyroidism were separated by a 13 V-J model. Most clonotypes that expanded in the thyroid above 0.001 also showed up in blood.

This clonotype was detected only a few times. Its antigen is still unknown. Germline values: CDR1 MNHNS, CDR2 SASEGT. The CDR3 totals 12 residues. V was clipped by 2 bases and J by 8 bases, with 9 bases between them. TCR beta CDR3 region amplification was performed from RNA transcripts. Primed by the HTBI set, a first-round RT-PCR was run on the TCR CDR3. TCRdb reprocessed the multiplex PCR reads via MiXCR and lists one record per CDR3 protein. The sample includes 300,000 to 350,000 distinct CDR3 sequences, roughly 18% of them seen just once. Diagnoses used clinical symptoms, serum thyroxine and TRAb, thyroid ultrasound and orbital computed tomography.

The sequence came from a woman between 50 and 59 years old with Graves' hyperthyroidism. The rearrangement joins TRBV6-1 to TRBJ1-1, with D unresolved. The sequenced material came from blood. CDR3 nucleotide sequence: TGTGCCAGCAGTGAACTGAACCGGGAAGCTTTCTTT. It codes for CASSELNREAFF.